Listed here is a single T cell receptor (beta chain). Here immunoSEQ multiplex PCR was the method, and the copy in TCRdb shows in-frame clones only, minus some. This table has over 25,000 clones, about 85% appearing once. This sample was taken from a study of OX40 agonist ivuxolimab in advanced cancers. Whole-study context: Intravenous ivuxolimab was administered to patients every 2 weeks at 0.01 to 10 mg/kg.

Germline loops: CDR1 SNHLY, CDR2 FYNNEI. V was pared by 8 bases and J by 4 bases, with 15 bases between. The CDR3 extends over 13 amino acids. The TCR sequence derives from an adult with an advanced solid tumor such as melanoma, head and neck, liver or kidney cancer. The J gene is TRBJ2-7, the V gene TRBV2; D is unclear. Sequenced here: CD4+ or CD8+ T cells sorted from blood, sampled in a trial of the OX40 agonist ivuxolimab. CDR3 sequence: CASRIRHPYEQYF. CDR3 DNA: TGTGCCAGCCGAATCCGACACCCTTACGAGCAGTACTTC.